This T cell receptor (beta chain) was recovered during a study of blood T cell repertoires in COVID-19. Study as a whole: There were acute and convalescent COVID-19 samples, and they came from the United States, Italy and Spain. T cells, B-cell-depleted T cells, or PBMCs provided the cDNA or gDNA that served as material.

The CDR3 is 12 residues long. Per germline, CDR1 SGHDT and CDR2 YYEEEE. V gave up 10 bases and J gave up 1 base, with 11 bases separating them. Measured with immunoSEQ multiplex PCR; TCRdb has only the in-frame clones, and not every one. This table has more than 400,000 clones, approximately 90% appearing once. The receptor was isolated from a woman aged 18-35 years who had recovered from COVID-19. The specimen was PBMCs or T cells enriched from blood (not recorded which). The chain links TRBV5-6 to TRBJ1-1, with D unclear. The CDR3 spells CAGGRGNTEAFF. The CDR3 bases are TGTGCCGGAGGACGGGGGAACACTGAAGCTTTCTTT.